The source of this T cell receptor beta chain is a study of blood T cell repertoires in COVID-19. Looking at the study overall: Samples of COVID-19 (acute and convalescent) were obtained from the United States, Italy and Spain.

Produced via immunoSEQ multiplex PCR; TCRdb's table is partial and in-frame only. The table has around 330,000 clones, about 88% seen once; the top ten hold about 9.9%. Which cohort a participant joined came from the clinical history participants gave. V was trimmed by 3 bases and J by 1 base, leaving 9 bases between them. The V gene's germline CDR1 is SGHTA and CDR2 FQGNSA. This CDR3 region has 14 residues. This TCR came from a woman aged 40 to 55 who had recovered from COVID-19. Specimen: PBMCs or T cells enriched from blood (not recorded which). The chain recombines TRBV7-2 with TRBJ1-1; D might be TRBD1 (6 bases). CDR3 sequence (DNA): TGTGCCAGCAGCTTCGACAGGAGGAACACTGAAGCTTTCTTT. Translation: CASSFDRRNTEAFF.